The clone carrying this T cell receptor (beta chain) was detected only a few times. Its antigen remains unidentified. Of the isolated RNA, all was reverse transcribed, and so the sequenced material was expressed TCRB transcripts. Average reads per stem cell-like memory T cell sample were roughly 1 million. Profiling relied on immunoSEQ multiplex PCR, and the TCRdb table lists in-frame clones only, not all of them. In the table there are around 50,000 clones, around 40% of which are singletons. The sample originates from a study of beta chain features in type 1 diabetes. Broader study findings: These data did not resolve whether HLA type affects TCRB rearrangement. Within each of all four CD4+ subsets, Type 1 diabetes patients had TCRB CDR3s that were moderately but significantly shorter.

Heparinised blood was drawn once per donor, averaging around 120 mL. CD45RO/CCR7/CD25/CD127/CD95/CD27 sorting isolated CD4+ naive, central memory, regulatory and stem cell-like memory cells. Trimming stripped 4 bases from V and 2 bases from J, with 8 bases between. This CDR3 is 13 amino acids long. Germline V gene lookup returns CDR1 SGHTA and CDR2 FQGTGA. Sequenced input: stem cell memory CD4+ T cells from blood. V usage is TRBV7-3 and J usage is TRBJ1-1; no reliable D call. This clonotype originated in a man aged 30 to 39 with type 1 diabetes. CDR3 in DNA: TGTGCCAGCAGCTCCGAACTTAACACTGAAGCTTTCTTT. As protein: CASSSELNTEAFF.